Listed below are T cell receptor beta chains from one sample, sequenced in a study of T cell responses to AZD1222 COVID-19 vaccine. Only in-frame clones appear in the TCRdb table, and some are missing; sequencing was by immunoSEQ multiplex PCR. This sample contains 150,000 or so clones. The source material was peripheral blood. The receptors were gathered from an adult in good health. CDR3s include the opening cysteine and the closing phenylalanine or tryptophan. D genes are given only for firm matches.

J gene	V gene	D gene	CDR3 protein	CDR3 DNA
TRBJ2-3	TRBV7-9	.	CASTGSGGTDTQYF	TGTGCCAGCACCGGGAGTGGGGGCACAGATACGCAGTATTTT
TRBJ2-7	TRBV28	.	CASSRQVTGREQYF	TGTGCCAGCAGTAGACAAGTCACGGGGAGGGAGCAGTACTTC
TRBJ2-3	TRBV4-3	TRBD2	CASSQDWGVGLAGSTDTQYF	TGCGCCAGCAGCCAAGACTGGGGCGTGGGACTAGCGGGGAGCACAGATACGCAGTATTTT
TRBJ1-1	TRBV12-3/TRBV12-4	.	CASRPRAGLGAFF	TGTGCCAGCAGACCCAGGGCAGGCCTTGGAGCTTTCTTT
TRBJ2-5	TRBV2	.	CASSEIGSNRETQYF	TGTGCCAGCAGTGAAATCGGCAGTAATCGAGAGACCCAGTACTTC
TRBJ2-1	TRBV7-8	TRBD2	CASSPTSGGYNEQFF	TGTGCCAGCAGCCCAACTAGCGGGGGCTACAATGAGCAGTTCTTC
TRBJ1-1	TRBV5-1	.	CASTPTTVVDTEAFF	TGCGCCAGCACACCAACGACGGTAGTGGACACTGAAGCTTTCTTT
TRBJ2-2	TRBV9	.	CASSPRSSPGELFF	TGTGCCAGCAGCCCGCGGTCCTCTCCCGGGGAGCTGTTTTTT
TRBJ2-1	TRBV2	.	CASSTGWGRNEQFF	TGTGCCAGCAGCACGGGGTGGGGTCGCAATGAGCAGTTCTTC
TRBJ1-3	TRBV30	.	CAWSDGGGTGNTIYF	TGTGCCTGGAGCGACGGAGGGGGAACTGGAAACACCATATATTTT
TRBJ2-3	TRBV19	.	CASSTHEDTDTQYF	TGTGCCAGTAGTACCCATGAAGACACAGATACGCAGTATTTT
TRBJ2-3	TRBV18	TRBD1	CASSPLGHRGYTDTQYF	TGTGCCAGCTCACCACTGGGGCACAGGGGGTACACAGATACGCAGTATTTT
TRBJ1-1	TRBV11-3	.	CASSLVLLEGHNTEAFF	TGTGCCAGCAGCTTAGTTCTCCTTGAGGGGCACAACACTGAAGCTTTCTTT
TRBJ1-5	TRBV19	TRBD1	CASSIVRSGQALGSNQPQHF	TGTGCCAGTAGTATAGTCCGCTCGGGACAGGCCCTCGGGAGCAATCAGCCCCAGCATTTT
TRBJ2-2	TRBV7-6	.	CASSSLGQNTGELFF	TGTGCCAGCAGCTCCCTAGGACAGAACACCGGGGAGCTGTTTTTT
TRBJ2-1	TRBV7-9	.	CASSPGDPPNTYEQFF	TGTGCCAGCAGCCCAGGGGACCCCCCCAATACATATGAGCAGTTCTTC
TRBJ1-1	TRBV19	.	CASMTNTEAFF	TGTGCCAGTATGACGAACACTGAAGCTTTCTTT
TRBJ1-6	TRBV3-1/TRBV3-2	.	CASSQALGGDSPLHF	TGTGCCAGCAGCCAAGCGCTAGGCGGGGATTCACCCCTCCACTTT
TRBJ1-5	TRBV18	.	CASSRQEYSNQPQHF	TGTGCCAGCTCCCGGCAAGAGTATAGCAATCAGCCCCAGCATTTT
TRBJ1-2	TRBV30	TRBD1	CAWRPDRGFRYGYTF	TGTGCCTGGAGACCCGACAGGGGTTTTCGCTATGGCTACACCTTC
TRBJ2-3	TRBV2	TRBD1	CASSRTGGTDTQYF	TGTGCCAGCAGCCGGACAGGGGGAACAGATACGCAGTATTTT
TRBJ2-7	TRBV19	TRBD2	CASSITGGVKEQYF	TGTGCCAGTAGTATAACGGGGGGAGTTAAAGAGCAGTACTTC
TRBJ1-3	TRBV2	.	CASSEDGEKGNTIYF	TGTGCCAGCAGTGAAGACGGGGAAAAGGGAAACACCATATATTTT
TRBJ1-2	TRBV9	TRBD1	CASSATGGQGGGYTF	TGTGCCAGCAGCGCGACCGGGGGACAGGGCGGTGGCTACACCTTC
TRBJ1-2	TRBV6-5	TRBD1	CASSYSGTGVYGYTF	TGTGCCAGCAGTTACTCTGGGACAGGAGTTTATGGCTACACCTTC
TRBJ1-1	TRBV6-1	.	CASSSAANTEAFF	TGTGCCAGCAGTTCGGCAGCGAACACTGAAGCTTTCTTT
TRBJ1-1	TRBV7-3	TRBD1	CASSRGTGGNTEAFF	TGTGCCAGCAGCCGGGGGACAGGGGGAAACACTGAAGCTTTCTTT
TRBJ1-2	TRBV5-1	.	CASSFSGNYGYTF	TGCGCCAGCAGCTTCTCCGGCAACTATGGCTACACCTTC